This T cell receptor beta chain was retrieved from a study of blood T cell repertoires in COVID-19. The assay was immunoSEQ multiplex PCR, and TCRdb's table has in-frame clones only and misses some. Altogether around 360,000 clones are present, over 75% being singletons, with the ten largest covering more than 9%. Trimming removed 4 bases at V and 7 bases at J, with 17 bases between. CDR1 is KGHSH, CDR2 LQKENI, per germline. The length of the CDR3 is 15 residues. The chain has TRBV18 and TRBJ1-5; D ambiguous. Sequenced sample: peripheral blood. This TCR derives from a woman younger than 45 with COVID-19, enrolled during active disease. The CDR3 protein is CASSRGGRPGQPQHF. CDR3 coding DNA: TGTGCCAGCTCACGGGGAGGACGGCCCGGACAGCCCCAGCATTTT.